Following are 6 T cell receptor beta chains from one sample sequenced in a study of cytomegalovirus exposure and HLA in healthy donors. With 60 Vbeta and 13 Jbeta primers, the PCR was carried out. Assay used: immunoSEQ multiplex PCR; TCRdb lists only in-frame clones, some missing. This sample has some 65,000 clones, with 60% to 80% found just once. Sequenced sample: PBMCs. Receptors originate from a girl under 18 in good health and CMV-seropositive.

The chain combines TRBV4-3 with TRBJ2-3; no reliable D call. This CDR3 comprises 14 residues. Germline CDR1 LGHNA, CDR2 YSLEER. V was shortened by 2 bases and J by 3 bases, with 9 bases between the two germline ends. This CDR3 reads CASSQNPSTDTQYF. In nucleotides, the CDR3 is TGCGCCAGCAGCCAAAACCCTAGTACAGATACGCAGTATTTT.

The chain employs TRBV30 and TRBJ1-1; D is ambiguous. This CDR3 is 16 amino acids long. Germline values: CDR1 GTSNPN, CDR2 SVGIG (reference sequence). The V gene lost 3 bases and the J gene lost 0 bases, with 17 bases spanning the gap. Here the CDR3 DNA reads TGTGCCTGGAGATTTCGAGGAATTATGATGAACACTGAAGCTTTCTTT. Amino acids: CAWRFRGIMMNTEAFF.

This chain links TRBV4-1 with TRBJ2-7, with TRBD1 matching over 11 bases. J gave up 6 bases and V 3 bases, and 7 bases lay outside the gene matches. The CDR3 length is 15 residues. The germline V gene has CDR1 MGHRA and CDR2 YSYEKL. CDR3: CASSQIWDRGIEQYF. Here the CDR3 DNA reads TGCGCCAGCAGCCAGATATGGGACAGGGGGATCGAGCAGTACTTC.

This rearrangement joins TRBV9 to TRBJ1-3; D remains ambiguous. Germline V gene sequence: CDR1 SGDLS, CDR2 YYNGEE. V was shortened by 3 bases and J by 5 bases, with 9 bases between the two germline ends. This CDR3 spans 13 amino acids. CDR3 sequence reads: CASSGVPRNTIYF. The CDR3 nucleotides read TGTGCCAGCAGCGGAGTCCCGAGAAACACCATATATTTT.

The rearrangement uses TRBV10-3 and TRBJ2-3; D possibly corresponds to TRBD2 (7 bases). This CDR3 has 13 residues. Germline loops: CDR1 ENHRY, CDR2 SYGVKD. V lost 2 bases to trimming and J lost 6 bases, with 9 bases between them. CDR3 sequence: CAISEKGGDTQYF. CDR3 nucleotides: TGTGCCATCAGTGAGAAGGGGGGGGATACGCAGTATTTT.

V and J are TRBV6-5 and TRBJ2-5, with 8 bases that match TRBD1. This CDR3 region has 14 residues. The trim removed 2 bases at V and 7 bases at J, leaving 6 bases unmatched. Germline assignment: CDR1 MNHEY and CDR2 SVGAGI. The CDR3 DNA reads TGTGCCAGCAGTTACGCAGGACAGGGCGGGACCCAGTACTTC. It encodes CASSYAGQGGTQYF.